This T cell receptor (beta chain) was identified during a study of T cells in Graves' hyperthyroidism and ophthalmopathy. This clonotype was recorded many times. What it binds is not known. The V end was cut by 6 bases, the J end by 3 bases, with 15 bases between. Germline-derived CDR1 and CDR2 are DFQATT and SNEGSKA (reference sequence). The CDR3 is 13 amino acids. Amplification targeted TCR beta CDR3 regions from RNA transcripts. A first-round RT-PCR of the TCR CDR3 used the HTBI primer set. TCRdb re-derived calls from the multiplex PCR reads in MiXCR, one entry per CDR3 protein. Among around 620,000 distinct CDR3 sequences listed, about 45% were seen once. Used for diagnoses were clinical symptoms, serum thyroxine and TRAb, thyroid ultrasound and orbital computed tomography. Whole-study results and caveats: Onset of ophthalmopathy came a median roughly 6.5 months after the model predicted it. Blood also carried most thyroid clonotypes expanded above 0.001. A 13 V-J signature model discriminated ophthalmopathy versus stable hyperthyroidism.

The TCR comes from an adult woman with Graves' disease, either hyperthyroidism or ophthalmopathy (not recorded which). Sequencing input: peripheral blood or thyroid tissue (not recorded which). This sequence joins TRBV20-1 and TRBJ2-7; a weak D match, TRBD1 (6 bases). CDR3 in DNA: TGCAGTGCAAGGGGACAAGCCCTCTACGAGCAGTACTTC. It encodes CSARGQALYEQYF.